The 3 T cell receptor beta chains in this list originate from one sample, sequenced in a study of cytomegalovirus exposure and HLA in healthy donors. Assay used: immunoSEQ multiplex PCR; TCRdb lists only in-frame clones, some missing. The data hold 80,000 to 95,000 clones, with over 85% observed a single time. Sequencing used PBMCs. Source of these receptors: a woman between 25 and 40 years old in good health and CMV-seropositive.

This clone came up many times. This chain uses TRBV2 with TRBJ2-7; D is perhaps TRBD2 (5 bases). Germline CDR1 and CDR2: SNHLY and FYNNEI. V lost 1 base to trimming and J lost 5 bases, with 12 bases between them. The CDR3 runs 14 residues. DNA of the CDR3: TGTGCCAGCAGTGAAGGCCGCAGGAGGAACGAGCAGTACTTC. This sequence encodes CASSEGRRRNEQYF. Combining the CDR3 with reference TRBV2 and TRBJ2-7 gives the whole variable domain EPEVTQTPSHQVTQMGQEVILRCVPISNHLYFYWYRQILGQKVEFLVSFYNNEISEKSEIFDDQFSVERPDGSNFTLKIRSTKLEDSAMYFCASSEGRRRNEQYFGPGTRLTVT.

In its sample, this clone was seen once. In nucleotides, the CDR3 is TGTGCCAGCAGCTTGGGCCTACAGGGCCCGAACACTGAAGCTTTCTTT. Translation: CASSLGLQGPNTEAFF. The chain recombines TRBV7-6 with TRBJ1-1; D perhaps matches TRBD1 (6 bases). V lost 3 bases and J lost 1, with 15 bases in between. The germline CDR1 and CDR2 sequences are SGHVS and FNYEAQ. This CDR3 region has 16 residues.

This chain joins TRBV10-2 and TRBJ2-1, with D maybe TRBD2 (6 bases). This CDR3 contains 14 residues. Germline-derived CDR1 and CDR2 are WSHSY and SAAADI. V lost 6 bases to trimming and J lost 7 bases, with 16 bases between them. In nucleotides, the CDR3 is TGCGCCAGCAGAGAGGAGGGCCTTGATAATGAGCAGTTCTTC. As protein: CASREEGLDNEQFF.